The text below deals with one T cell receptor (beta chain). Its antigen is not identified. Genomic DNA was employed as the template in profiling TCR beta VDJ and CDR3. TCRdb processed the reads anew with MiXCR; each CDR3 protein has one entry. The table records approximately 220,000 distinct CDR3 sequences, more than 45% of them present only once. The data were taken from a study of CD8+CD57+ T cells in acquired aplastic anemia. V shed 5 bases and J 7 bases; nucleotides not matched to a gene: 4. CDR1 and CDR2 from the germline V gene are MGHDK and SYGVNS. This CDR3 has 13 amino acids. Study-wide points: CD8+ Simpson's diversity in patients was not significantly different from that in controls.

By flow cytometry, patients selected for sequencing had shown an expansion of CD8+CD57+ cells. This TCR derives from a human donor with aplastic anemia. The sample was sorted CD4+, CD8+, or CD8+CD57+ T cells (not recorded which) from PBMCs. This chain links TRBV25-1 with TRBJ2-5; 10 bases fit TRBD1. The CDR3 DNA is TGTGCCAGCAGTCCACGGGACAGGGGGACCCAGTACTTC. This codes for CASSPRDRGTQYF. The variable domain in full, completed from reference TRBV25-1 and TRBJ2-5, reads EADIYQTPRYLVIGTGKKITLECSQTMGHDKMYWYQQDPGMELHLIHYSYGVNSTEKGDLSSESTVSRIRTEHFPLTLESARPSHTSQYLCASSPRDRGTQYFGPGTRLLVL.